The clone carrying this T cell receptor beta chain has only one observation. Its antigen is still unknown. The sample belongs to a study of OX40 agonist ivuxolimab in advanced cancers. Findings of the study overall: Expanded peripheral T-cell antigen specificity went undetermined. Also present in some nonresponders was a low level of normalized T-cell clonal expansion. CD8+ T cells averaged more expanded clones than CD4+.

Generated by immunoSEQ multiplex PCR, the TCRdb table keeps only in-frame clones and is missing some. The table shows fewer than 90,000 clones, with over 75% occurring only once. Autoimmune disease history or systemic immunosuppression was exclusionary. This sequence originates from an adult with an advanced solid tumor such as melanoma, head and neck, liver or kidney cancer. The sample was CD4+ or CD8+ T cells sorted from blood, taken in a trial of the OX40 agonist ivuxolimab.

The CDR3 loop is CARSLRLVRLYNEQFF. For the CDR3, the DNA is TGTGCCAGAAGCCTACGACTAGTGCGTTTATACAATGAGCAGTTCTTC. The V gene is TRBV5-3, the J gene TRBJ2-1; a possible D gene is TRBD2 (6 bases). TRBV5-3 is an ORF, and what it does is uncertain. This CDR3 contains 16 residues. The V end lost 4 bases, the J end lost 4 bases, and 18 bases lay between the germline ends.